Following are 26 T cell receptor beta chains from one sample sequenced in a study of Tregs in tolerant kidney transplant recipients. The assay was immunoSEQ multiplex PCR, and TCRdb's table has in-frame clones only and misses some. Its table records more than 30,000 clones. Material: CD8+ T cells from blood, obtained before the transplant. The receptor set was obtained from a human donor who received a combined kidney and bone marrow transplant.

Turning to this clone: Read data end 3 residues before the CDR3 end; the end is taken from the germline J gene. The V gene is TRBV5-1, the J gene TRBJ2-4; 12 positions match TRBD2. V shed 6 bases, J shed 2 bases, and the junction held 9 bases outside the gene matches. The CDR3 contains 17 residues. CDR1 SGHRS and CDR2 YFSETQ come from the germline V gene. CDR3 loop: CASTLLAGGGSKNIQYF. The DNA read from the CDR3 is TGCGCCAGCACCTTACTAGCGGGAGGCGGTTCCAAAAACATT.

With respect to this clone: The read gets to within 3 residues of the CDR3 end, and the germline J gene fills in the rest. V and J are TRBV7-8 and TRBJ2-2; TRBD2 aligns across 9 bases. The CDR3 sequence is 16 residues long. Germline loops: CDR1 SGHVS, CDR2 FQNEAQ. V shed 4 bases, J shed 4 bases, and the junction held 7 bases outside the gene matches. The CDR3 sequence: CASSSRLAGVTGELFF. CDR3 DNA (partial): TGTGCCAGCAGCTCCCGCTTAGCGGGAGTCACCGGGGAG.

Comments on this clone: The read terminates 3 residues ahead of where the CDR3 ends, so the germline J gene completes it. This chain links TRBV19 with TRBJ2-1; TRBD2 might be the D (6 bases). Per the germline V gene, CDR1 is LNHDA and CDR2 is SQIVND (reference sequence). The CDR3 extends over 15 amino acids. Trimming cost V 2 bases and J 5 bases, with 13 bases left between them. CDR3 sequence: CASSIMAGNHNEQFF. The covered CDR3 bases are TGTGCCAGTAGTATAATGGCGGGGAACCACAATGAG. The entire variable domain, with the rest obtained from reference TRBV19 and TRBJ2-1, is as follows: DGGITQSPKYLFRKEGQNVTLSCEQNLNHDAMYWYRQDPGQGLRLIYYSQIVNDFQKGDIAEGYSVSREKKESFPLTVTSAQKNPTAFYLCASSIMAGNHNEQFFGPGTRLTVL.

On this clone itself: The observed sequence ends 3 residues before the CDR3 terminus, with the missing tail filled in from the germline J gene. V usage is TRBV18 and J usage is TRBJ2-3; perhaps TRBD1 as D (6 bases). Per germline, CDR1 KGHSH and CDR2 LQKENI. This CDR3 is 16 amino acids long. Trimming left V 4 bases short and J 2 bases short, with 16 bases between. Partial CDR3 DNA: TGTGCCAGCTCACACGGGACACCCTCTGTCACAGATACG. Translation gives CASSHGTPSVTDT. The whole CDR3 is CASSHGTPSVTDTQYF. Supplemented by reference TRBV18 and TRBJ2-3, the full variable domain reads NAGVMQNPRHLVRRRGQEARLRCSPMKGHSHVYWYRQLPEEGLKFMVYLQKENIIDESGMPKERFSAEFPKEGPSILRIQQVVRGDSAAYFCASSHGTPSVTDTQYFGPGTRLTVL.

Comments on this clone: The read terminates 3 residues before the CDR3 end, so the remaining end is supplied by the germline J gene. V is TRBV18 and J is TRBJ2-5; maybe TRBD1 (5 bases). Trimming shortened V by 3 bases and J by 4 bases, and 21 bases separated the two germline ends. CDR3 length: 17 residues. Germline-derived CDR1 and CDR2 are KGHSH and LQKENI. This CDR3 is CASSPPFGRIDRETQYF. Incomplete CDR3 DNA: TGTGCCAGCTCACCCCCCTTCGGACGGATAGACAGAGAGACC.

As to this clone: The read falls 3 residues short of the CDR3 end, and the missing part is taken from the germline J gene. This chain links TRBV19 with TRBJ1-1, with TRBD1 matching 11 bases. Germline V gives CDR1 LNHDA, CDR2 SQIVND (reference sequence). The CDR3 is 19 residues long. Germline trimming cut 3 bases from V and 1 base from J; bases unmatched to any gene: 13. CDR3 DNA, as far as it was read: TGTGCCAGTAGTATCGCCACCTGGACAGGGGGCTTGAGGAACACTGAA. It translates to CASSIATWTGGLRNTE. The whole CDR3 reads CASSIATWTGGLRNTEAFF.

A note on this clone: The read finishes 3 residues shy of the CDR3 end, and the germline J gene is used to complete it. The chain has TRBV13 and TRBJ2-7; TRBD2 aligns across 8 bases. The CDR3 is 15 residues long. Germline CDR1 is PRHDT and CDR2 is FYEKMQ (reference sequence). Germline trimming cut 1 base from V and 2 bases from J; bases unmatched to any gene: 4. Incomplete CDR3 DNA: TGTGCCAGCAGCTTAGAACTAGCGGAAACCTACGAG. As protein: CASSLELAETYE. The CDR3 reads in full as CASSLELAETYEQYF. Filled out from reference TRBV13 and TRBJ2-7, the complete variable domain reads AAGVIQSPRHLIKEKRETATLKCYPIPRHDTVYWYQQGPGQDPQFLISFYEKMQSDKGSIPDRFSAQQFSDYHSELNMSSLELGDSALYFCASSLELAETYEQYFGPGTRLTVT.

As regards this clone: The read terminates 3 residues ahead of where the CDR3 ends, so the germline J gene completes it. This rearrangement joins TRBV5-1 to TRBJ2-2; D gene unclear. V dropped 0 bases and J dropped 4 bases, with 10 bases sitting between them. The germline gives CDR1 SGHRS, CDR2 YFSETQ. The CDR3 spans 15 residues. CDR3 DNA (partial): TGCGCCAGCAGCTTGGATAGTTTTCGCACCGGGGAG. As protein: CASSLDSFRTGE. The whole CDR3 protein reads CASSLDSFRTGELFF.

Comment on this clone: The missing CDR3 end, 3 residues past where the read stops, is filled in from the germline J gene. The V call is TRBV19, the J call TRBJ1-1; 7 bases fit TRBD1. Trimming removed 10 bases from V and 5 bases from J; junction bases left unmatched: 10. Germline CDR1 is LNHDA and CDR2 is SQIVND (reference sequence). The CDR3 length is 13 residues. The CDR3 bases that were read are TGTGCCACATGGGCAGGGGGTGGGACTGAA. This sequence encodes CATWAGGGTE. The CDR3 reads in full as CATWAGGGTEAFF.

With regard to this clone: The read ends 3 residues early relative to the CDR3; the germline J gene fills the gap. The chain uses TRBV19 and TRBJ1-6; D call uncertain. The CDR3 consists of 10 residues. Per germline, CDR1 LNHDA and CDR2 SQIVND (reference sequence). The covered CDR3 bases are TGTGCCAGTAGTCACGCGGCC. This gives the protein CASSHAA. The entire CDR3 is CASSHAALHF. Full variable domain (missing parts from reference TRBV19 and TRBJ1-6): DGGITQSPKYLFRKEGQNVTLSCEQNLNHDAMYWYRQDPGQGLRLIYYSQIVNDFQKGDIAEGYSVSREKKESFPLTVTSAQKNPTAFYLCASSHAALHFGNGTRLTVT.

Points on this clone: The CDR3 end is not reached by the read, which stops 3 residues before it; the germline J gene fills it in. The rearrangement joins TRBV7-6 to TRBJ2-7; 10 bases are shared with TRBD2. The germline gives CDR1 SGHVS, CDR2 FNYEAQ. This CDR3 contains 15 residues. V lost 2 bases and J lost 3; bases outside the gene matches: 4. This chain's CDR3 is CASSLNLAGVYEQYF. Incomplete CDR3 DNA: TGTGCCAGCAGCTTAAACCTAGCGGGGGTCTACGAG.

Concerning this clone: Read sequence stops 3 residues before the CDR3 end, and the germline J gene provides the missing end. The rearrangement uses TRBV28 and TRBJ2-1; 12 positions match TRBD2. The CDR3 length is 16 residues. Trimming removed 6 bases from V and 2 bases from J; junction bases left unmatched: 5. Germline V gene data show CDR1 as MDHEN and CDR2 as SYDVKM. The CDR3 spells CASRQTSGRAYNEQFF. Incomplete CDR3 DNA: TGTGCCAGCAGGCAGACTAGCGGGAGAGCCTACAATGAG.

For this clone: The read halts 3 residues ahead of the CDR3 end, with the missing end drawn from the germline J gene. The chain combines TRBV19 with TRBJ2-1; D is uncertain. Trimming removed 1 base at V and 2 bases at J, with 6 bases between. Germline CDR1 LNHDA, CDR2 SQIVND (reference sequence). This CDR3 comprises 14 residues. CDR3 sequence: CASSIGIPYNEQFF. The CDR3 bases that were read are TGTGCCAGTAGTATAGGTATCCCCTACAATGAG.

As concerns this clone: Read data end 3 residues before the CDR3 end; the end is taken from the germline J gene. The chain has TRBV20-1 and TRBJ2-7; TRBD1 might be the D (5 bases). This CDR3 has 12 amino acids. Germline CDR1 is DFQATT and CDR2 is SNEGSKA (reference sequence). Trimming removed 7 bases from V and 2 bases from J, with 12 bases in between. The part of the CDR3 DNA that was read is TGCAGTGTACCCCTCAGGGCCTACGAG. This gives the protein CSVPLRAYE. The CDR3 in its entirety is CSVPLRAYEQYF.

A note on this clone: The read terminates 3 residues before the CDR3 end, so the remaining end is supplied by the germline J gene. The chain recombines TRBV20-1 with TRBJ2-1; no clear D. CDR3 length: 17 residues. Trimming removed 5 bases at V and 0 bases at J, with 20 bases between. Germline-derived CDR1 and CDR2 are DFQATT and SNEGSKA (reference sequence). The CDR3 DNA, read in part, is TGCAGTGCTTTCCGACTCTTTACGAAAAGCTCCTACAATGAG. The encoded protein is CSAFRLFTKSSYNE. The full CDR3 reads CSAFRLFTKSSYNEQFF.

About this clone: The read halts 3 residues ahead of the CDR3 end, with the missing end drawn from the germline J gene. This chain joins TRBV29-1 and TRBJ2-1; the D gene is possibly TRBD2 (6 bases). Germline lookup yields CDR1 SQVTM and CDR2 ANQGSEA. V shed 6 bases and J shed 4 bases, with 16 bases lying between them. The CDR3 is 14 residues long. Partial CDR3 DNA: TGCAGCGTCCAAGACCGACGGGGGTACAATGAG. This sequence encodes CSVQDRRGYNE. The entire CDR3 protein reads CSVQDRRGYNEQFF.

Remarks on this clone: Read sequence stops 3 residues before the CDR3 end, and the germline J gene provides the missing end. J is TRBJ1-2 and V is TRBV27, with D perhaps matching TRBD1 (5 bases). This CDR3 has 13 amino acids. Trimming left V 2 bases short and J 7 bases short, with 11 bases between. Germline V gives CDR1 MNHEY, CDR2 SMNVEV (reference sequence). CDR3 DNA, as far as it was read: TGTGCCAGCAGTTTAATCGGGGGTGGTGGC. Protein sequence: CASSLIGGGG. The entire CDR3 is CASSLIGGGGYTF.

As regards this clone: The read terminates 3 residues ahead of where the CDR3 ends, so the germline J gene completes it. The chain links TRBV5-6 to TRBJ2-2; 7 bases align to TRBD1. V dropped 1 base and J dropped 4; count of bases not matched to a gene: 4. Per germline, CDR1 SGHDT and CDR2 YYEEEE. There are 15 residues in the CDR3. The CDR3 sequence is CASSLRRGSTGELFF. The CDR3 bases that were read are TGTGCCAGCAGCTTGCGCAGGGGGAGCACCGGGGAG.

CDR3 loop: CASSVVGEGGWETQYF. The part of the CDR3 DNA that was read is TGTGCCAGCAGTGTAGTCGGAGAGGGCGGGTGGGAGACC. The genes are TRBV6-1 and TRBJ2-5; maybe TRBD2 (5 bases). The read gets to within 3 residues of the CDR3 end, and the germline J gene fills in the rest. This CDR3 has 16 amino acids. Germline V gives CDR1 MNHNS, CDR2 SASEGT. V shed 4 bases and J shed 5 bases, with 20 bases lying between them.

Worth noting for this clone: The observed sequence ends 3 residues before the CDR3 terminus, with the missing tail filled in from the germline J gene. The chain recombines TRBV7-9 with TRBJ1-2; D is undetermined. The V gene lost 1 base and the J gene lost 4 bases, with 7 bases spanning the gap. Germline CDR1 and CDR2: SEHNR and FQNEAQ (reference sequence). This CDR3 spans 13 amino acids. The CDR3: CASSLEEGYGYTF. Partial CDR3 DNA: TGTGCCAGCAGCTTAGAAGAGGGCTATGGC.

On this clone: From the germline J gene comes the end of the CDR3, since the read stops 3 residues before it. The chain uses TRBV19 and TRBJ1-5; the D is unclear. The germline gives CDR1 LNHDA, CDR2 SQIVND (reference sequence). Trimming took 7 bases from V and 9 from J, leaving 7 bases between them. The CDR3 covers 10 residues. The DNA read from the CDR3 is TGTGCCAGTACGGGTCCGCCC. It specifies CASTGPP. The whole CDR3 is CASTGPPQHF.

A note on this clone: The read ends 3 residues early relative to the CDR3; the germline J gene fills the gap. The V call is TRBV19, the J call TRBJ1-2, with D maybe TRBD1 (5 bases). Between the trimmed V and J ends, which lost 6 bases and 1 base, there was a span of 18 bases. Germline CDR1 and CDR2: LNHDA and SQIVND (reference sequence). This CDR3 is 16 amino acids long. The covered CDR3 bases are TGTGCCAGTAGCAAATTCCCAGAGGGGCATAACTATGGC. Its protein product is CASSKFPEGHNYG. The complete CDR3 sequence is CASSKFPEGHNYGYTF. Filled out from reference TRBV19 and TRBJ1-2, the complete variable domain reads DGGITQSPKYLFRKEGQNVTLSCEQNLNHDAMYWYRQDPGQGLRLIYYSQIVNDFQKGDIAEGYSVSREKKESFPLTVTSAQKNPTAFYLCASSKFPEGHNYGYTFGSGTRLTVV.

As regards this clone: Read coverage stops 3 residues before the CDR3 terminus; the germline J gene supplies the remainder. The V and J genes are TRBV5-1 and TRBJ2-3, with a possible D match to TRBD2 (6 bases). Germline values: CDR1 SGHRS, CDR2 YFSETQ. The CDR3 has 16 residues. V lost 6 bases, J lost 2 bases, and 19 bases lay in between. Here the CDR3 reads CASTQEIAGSTDTQYF. CDR3 bases read: TGCGCCAGCACCCAGGAAATCGCGGGATCCACAGATACG.

To note about this clone: The sequenced fragment ends 3 residues before the CDR3 boundary, so the rest is inferred from the germline J gene. The chain couples TRBV28 to TRBJ2-3, with 8 bases identical to TRBD1. Trimming removed 5 bases from V and 1 base from J; junction bases left unmatched: 5. Germline CDR1 is MDHEN and CDR2 is SYDVKM. The CDR3 runs to 15 residues. CDR3 DNA (partial): TGTGCCAGCAGTAACCTACAGGGGGGCACAGATACG. Amino acid sequence: CASSNLQGGTDT. The full-length CDR3 reads as CASSNLQGGTDTQYF. The full variable domain, its missing parts supplied by reference TRBV28 and TRBJ2-3, is DVKVTQSSRYLVKRTGEKVFLECVQDMDHENMFWYRQDPGLGLRLIYFSYDVKMKEKGDIPEGYSVSREKKERFSLILESASTNQTSMYLCASSNLQGGTDTQYFGPGTRLTVL.

Remarks on this clone: Read sequence stops 3 residues before the CDR3 end, and the germline J gene provides the missing end. The chain carries TRBV30 and TRBJ1-4; 9 bases fit TRBD1. The germline CDR1 and CDR2 sequences are GTSNPN and SVGIG (reference sequence). The junction had 8 bases not matched to a gene; V was cut back by 5 bases and J by 7 bases. This CDR3 is 14 amino acids long. The CDR3 loop is CAWGSGQGREKLFF. The CDR3 bases that were read are TGTGCCTGGGGATCGGGACAGGGTCGTGAAAAA.

Points on this clone: The read finishes 3 residues shy of the CDR3 end, and the germline J gene is used to complete it. The V call is TRBV29-1, the J call TRBJ2-2, with a tentative D call TRBD2 (5 bases). CDR1 is SQVTM and CDR2 is ANQGSEA in the germline V gene. The CDR3 spans 16 residues. V was clipped by 5 bases and J by 5 bases, with 21 bases between them. CDR3 amino acids: CSVPSVPPGVTGELFF. Partial CDR3 DNA: TGCAGCGTTCCATCAGTGCCGCCCGGGGTGACCGGGGAG.